The 23 T cell receptor beta chains in this list originate from one sample, sequenced in a study of blood T cells in healthy people across ages. Using a J-beta primer mix together with a sample-barcoded 5' primer, a second PCR was run for roughly 6 to 11 cycles. Using its own MiXCR run on the 5' RACE reads, TCRdb lists one record per CDR3 protein. In the table there are roughly 650,000 distinct CDR3 sequences, about 30% of which are singletons. Sequencing input: blood. Every receptor here comes from an elderly woman in good health.

This clonotype was seen a few times. The chain combines TRBV20-1 with TRBJ1-5; 7 bases line up with TRBD1. This CDR3 spans 16 amino acids. The germline CDR1 and CDR2 sequences are DFQATT and SNEGSKA (reference sequence). V dropped 1 base and J dropped 5; count of bases not matched to a gene: 11. CDR3 region: CSARGVQGWSHQPQHF. CDR3 in DNA: TGCAGTGCTAGAGGGGTACAGGGGTGGTCGCATCAGCCCCAGCATTTT.

The V and J genes are TRBV5-6 and TRBJ2-7; 9 bases agree with TRBD2. The end of the DNA is better explained by TRBJ2-5, so the J call may be wrong. CDR1 is SGHDT and CDR2 is YYEEEE in the germline V gene. CDR3 length equals 15 residues. The CDR3 is CASSFGGGAPETQYF. As DNA, the CDR3 is TGTGCCAGCAGCTTTGGCGGGGGGGCCCCAGAGACCCAGTACTTC.

This clonotype was picked up many times. DNA of the CDR3: TGCAGTGCTAGAGAGACAGAGAACTATGGCTACACCTTC. Translating it yields CSARETENYGYTF. The chain recombines TRBV20-1 with TRBJ1-2; weak D call: TRBD1 (5 bases). Germline lookup yields CDR1 DFQATT and CDR2 SNEGSKA (reference sequence). With 0 bases removed from V and 2 bases from J, the gap between germline ends came to 7 bases. The CDR3 totals 13 residues.

This clonotype was counted between two and nine times. Being one base from a much bigger clone, this may be a read error. The V call is TRBV2, the J call TRBJ2-5; D gene unclear. Germline values: CDR1 SNHLY, CDR2 FYNNEI. The length of the CDR3 is 12 residues. CDR3 nucleotide sequence: TGTGCCAGCAGTATCCTCCAAGAGGCCCAGTACTTC. Amino acids: CASSILQEAQYF.

This clonotype has only a few counts. CDR3: CASTSRTGKNEQFF. The CDR3 nucleotides are TGTGCCAGCACCTCCCGGACAGGGAAGAATGAGCAGTTCTTC. The chain is built from TRBV27 and TRBJ2-1; the match to TRBD1 covers 8 bases. V lost 7 bases and J lost 7; bases outside the gene matches: 9. Germline CDR1 and CDR2: MNHEY and SMNVEV (reference sequence). The CDR3 length is 14 residues.

The chain uses TRBV12-3 or TRBV12-4 and TRBJ1-2; D possibly corresponds to TRBD1 (5 bases). The CDR3 spans 13 residues. The germline V and J ends were trimmed by 5 bases and 4 bases, with 11 bases remaining between them. The CDR3 coding sequence is TGTGCCAGCAGTGCCGGGACTGCCTATGGCTACACCTTC. This gives the protein CASSAGTAYGYTF.

Note on this clonotype: Its ends do not fully match the called genes, so a read error is possible. The rearrangement links TRBV5-1 to TRBJ2-2, with D possibly being TRBD2 (5 bases). The germline gives CDR1 SGHRS, CDR2 YFSETQ. This CDR3 region has 15 residues. CDR3 nucleotides: TGCGCCAGCAGCTTGGCGGGGTTAGGCGCCGGGGAGCTGGTTTTT. Its protein product is CASSLAGLGAGELVF.

This clonotype has ten or more counts. This chain joins TRBV7-9 and TRBJ1-2; D perhaps matches TRBD1 (5 bases). V was cut by 1 base and J by 2 bases, with 14 bases left in between. This CDR3 region has 16 residues. Germline V lookup: CDR1 SEHNR, CDR2 FQNEAQ (reference sequence). CDR3 region: CASSLERGRENYGYTF. Here the CDR3 DNA reads TGTGCCAGCAGCTTAGAACGGGGCAGGGAGAACTATGGCTACACCTTC.

This clonotype occurred many times. At one end, the junction sequence differs from germline, possibly due to a read error. The V gene is TRBV20-1, the J gene TRBJ2-3; 12 nucleotides line up with TRBD2. The CDR3 covers 16 residues. The V gene's germline CDR1 is DFQATT and CDR2 SNEGSKA (reference sequence). The CDR3 DNA follows: TGCAGTACTAGCGGTTTGACTAGCGGGGGAACAGATACGCAGTATTTT. It yields the protein CSTSGLTSGGTDTQYF.

This clonotype was counted many times. The J gene is TRBJ1-2, the V gene TRBV12-3 or TRBV12-4, with a tentative D call TRBD1 (6 bases). Between the trimmed V and J ends, which lost 5 bases and 4 bases, there was a span of 20 bases. CDR3 length equals 16 residues. The CDR3 DNA follows: TGTGCCAGCAGTCCCAGGGGCAGCTCCCTATTCTATGGCTACACCTTC. Protein product: CASSPRGSSLFYGYTF.

Comment on this clonotype: A much more abundant neighbour one base away suggests this may be a read error. The DNA of the CDR3 is TGTGCCAGCAGCTTAGAGGGGACTCCGAGCAATGAAGAACTGTTTTTT. Translation gives CASSLEGTPSNEELFF. V is TRBV7-9 and J is TRBJ1-4; D is perhaps TRBD1 (5 bases). There are 16 residues in the CDR3. CDR1 and CDR2 from the germline V gene are SEHNR and FQNEAQ (reference sequence).

Many counts were recorded for this clonotype. The J gene is TRBJ2-5, the V gene TRBV28; D may match TRBD1 or TRBD2 (5 bases each). CDR3 length equals 15 residues. The germline V gene encodes CDR1 MDHEN and CDR2 SYDVKM. Trimming shortened V by 6 bases and J by 5 bases, and 19 bases separated the two germline ends. CDR3 region: CASSQTGRPVETQYF. The CDR3 DNA follows: TGTGCCAGCAGCCAGACGGGACGGCCCGTGGAGACCCAGTACTTC.

Concerning this clonotype itself: One end of the junction is discordant with germline, which a read error may explain. This chain uses TRBV15 with TRBJ1-4; 8 nucleotides match TRBD1. Germline lookup yields CDR1 LNHNV and CDR2 YYDKDF (reference sequence). The length of the CDR3 is 16 residues. The CDR3 loop reads CAASRRQGAGVEKLFF. As DNA, the CDR3 is TGTGCCGCCAGCAGACGTCAGGGGGCAGGGGTTGAAAAACTGTTTTTT. The full variable domain, completed using reference TRBV15 and TRBJ1-4, is DAMVIQNPRYQVTQFGKPVTLSCSQTLNHNVMYWYQQKSSQAPKLLFHYYDKDFNNEADTPDNFQSRRPNTSFCFLDIRSPGLGDTAMYLCAASRRQGAGVEKLFFGSGTQLSVL.

This clonotype appeared a few times. The V call is TRBV12-3 or TRBV12-4, the J call TRBJ1-1; a possible D gene is TRBD1 (5 bases). Deletions cut 5 bases from V and 8 bases from J, with 15 bases between. The CDR3 runs to 13 residues. For the CDR3, the DNA is TGTGCCAGCAGTGCCGGGGCCTCGAAGGAAGCTTTCTTT. Protein: CASSAGASKEAFF.

This clonotype was found many times. This sequence joins TRBV12-3 or TRBV12-4 and TRBJ2-3; D perhaps matches TRBD1 (5 bases). The length of the CDR3 is 14 residues. Trimming removed 7 bases at V and 0 bases at J, with 11 bases between. In nucleotides, the CDR3 is TGTGCCAGCAAACTACAGGAGAGCACAGATACGCAGTATTTT. This sequence encodes CASKLQESTDTQYF.

This clonotype was found once. The chain joins TRBV29-1 to TRBJ2-5; D might be TRBD1 (5 bases). CDR1 is SQVTM and CDR2 is ANQGSEA in the germline V gene. The CDR3 has 12 residues. Trimming pared 3 bases from V and 5 bases from J, leaving 10 bases between. CDR3 nucleotides: TGCAGCGTTGAGGGCCCAGGGGAGACCCAGTACTTC. It translates to CSVEGPGETQYF. The full variable domain, completed using reference TRBV29-1 and TRBJ2-5, is SAVISQKPSRDICQRGTSLTIQCQVDSQVTMMFWYRQQPGQSLTLIATANQGSEATYESGFVIDKFPISRPNLTFSTLTVSNMSPEDSSIYLCSVEGPGETQYFGPGTRLLVL.

The chain links TRBV7-6 to TRBJ1-1; no reliable D call. The V and J ends lost 5 bases and 2 bases respectively, with 15 bases between them. The CDR3 totals 15 residues. CDR1 and CDR2 from the germline V gene are SGHVS and FNYEAQ. CDR3 nucleotide sequence: TGTGCCAGCAGCCAAGGAGTGGATAGAAACACTGAAGCTTTCTTT. Protein: CASSQGVDRNTEAFF.

This clonotype has just a few counts. This rearrangement joins TRBV6-5 to TRBJ1-1, with 8 bases aligning to TRBD1. V lost 0 bases and J lost 11; bases outside the gene matches: 11. The CDR3 covers 15 residues. Germline assignment: CDR1 MNHEY and CDR2 SVGAGI. CDR3 sequence reads: CASSYSLGFQGAAFF. The CDR3 bases are TGTGCCAGCAGTTACTCGTTGGGTTTTCAGGGGGCGGCTTTCTTT.

The chain uses TRBV7-2 and TRBJ2-1; 9 bases map to TRBD2. The germline gives CDR1 SGHTA, CDR2 FQGNSA. This CDR3 comprises 14 residues. V dropped 6 bases and J dropped 5; count of bases not matched to a gene: 5. DNA for the CDR3: TGTGCCAGCAGGACCCTAGCGGGGAACAATGAGCAGTTCTTC. It specifies CASRTLAGNNEQFF. Using reference TRBV7-2 and TRBJ2-1 for the parts outside the CDR3, the full variable domain is GAGVSQSPSNKVTEKGKDVELRCDPISGHTALYWYRQSLGQGLEFLIYFQGNSAPDKSGLPSDRFSAERTGGSVSTLTIQRTQQEDSAVYLCASRTLAGNNEQFFGPGTRLTVL.

The sample holds many counts of this clonotype. A single base separates this from a much larger clone, so it may be a read error. The V and J genes are TRBV6-5 and TRBJ2-3, with 8 bases that match TRBD2. This CDR3 spans 15 amino acids. The V gene end was trimmed by 5 bases and the J gene end by 1 base; junction bases not matched to a gene: 5. Germline CDR1 is MNHEY and CDR2 is SVGAGI. CDR3 loop: CASSTRAGGTDTQYF. The CDR3 DNA reads TGTGCCAGCAGTACACGAGCGGGGGGCACAGATACGCAGTATTTT.

This chain joins TRBV6-2 or TRBV6-3 and TRBJ1-1; no reliable D call. The CDR3 consists of 10 residues. Trimming left V 5 bases short and J 11 bases short, with 9 bases between. The germline V gene encodes CDR1 MNHEY and CDR2 SVGEGT. This CDR3 is CASSEVGAFF. CDR3 sequence (DNA): TGTGCCAGCAGTGAGGTAGGGGCTTTCTTT.

This clonotype was seen many times. The chain recombines TRBV7-9 with TRBJ2-1; TRBD2 matches at 9 bases. The length of the CDR3 is 17 residues. Looked up from germline, CDR1 is SEHNR and CDR2 is FQNEAQ (reference sequence). Trimming cost V 0 bases and J 7 bases; bases outside gene matches: 10. Written as DNA, the CDR3 is TGTGCCAGCAGCTTAGCTCTCAGCGGGGGGACGAGTAATGAGCAGTTCTTC. This codes for CASSLALSGGTSNEQFF.

CDR3 nucleotide sequence: TGTGCCAGCTCACGGGATTCGGACGAGCAGTACTTC. This encodes CASSRDSDEQYF. The chain links TRBV18 to TRBJ2-5, with D unresolved. The J call may not be correct, given that the DNA end is closer to TRBJ2-7. The CDR3 length is 12 residues. Germline assignment: CDR1 KGHSH and CDR2 LQKENI.